This T cell receptor beta chain was retrieved from a study of response to subunit inactivated influenza vaccine. Germline lookup yields CDR1 MNHEY and CDR2 SVGAGI. The CDR3 has 15 residues. V shed 0 bases and J shed 3 bases, with 12 bases lying between them. Study-wide results and limits: The authors suggested that few new T cells are recruited per seasonal influenza vaccination.

This clonotype has a count of ten or more. Its antigen is currently unknown. Each CDR3 protein is one row after TCRdb ran MiXCR on the RT-PCR reads. Here the sample spans 630,000 or so distinct CDR3 sequences, 15% to 18% being singletons. The specimen comprised PBMCs from blood, sampled 11 to 12 days after vaccination. The J gene is TRBJ2-7, the V gene TRBV6-5; no clear D gene. The source is a man in his fifties who received an inactivated influenza vaccine. The CDR3 here is CASSYSKRPIYEQYF. CDR3 sequence (DNA): TGTGCCAGCAGTTACTCGAAGAGGCCAATCTACGAGCAGTACTTC.